The T cell receptor (beta chain) under discussion was sequenced for a study of OX40 agonist ivuxolimab in advanced cancers. Study at large: Ivuxolimab was administered intravenously to patients at 0.01 to 10 mg/kg every 2 weeks.

The repertoire was sequenced with immunoSEQ multiplex PCR; TCRdb's copy has only in-frame clones and lacks some. The profile shows around 100,000 clones, around nine tenths of them singletons. V was clipped by 2 bases and J by 0 bases, with 10 bases between them. From germline, CDR1 is LGHNA and CDR2 YSLEER. The CDR3 extends over 16 amino acids. Study conclusions and caveats: With doses of 0.1 to 3.0 mg/kg, CD4+ and CD8+ blood T cells had undergone clonal expansion by week 6.

This clone was counted only a few times. Its antigen is unidentified. The V gene is TRBV4-3, the J gene TRBJ2-2; TRBD2 might be the D (5 bases). The sample was CD4+ or CD8+ T cells sorted from blood, taken in a trial of the OX40 agonist ivuxolimab. The receptor was derived from an adult with an advanced solid tumor such as melanoma, head and neck, liver or kidney cancer. CDR3 loop: CASSQLGVANTGELFF. In nucleotides, the CDR3 is TGCGCCAGCAGCCAACTCGGGGTCGCGAACACCGGGGAGCTGTTTTTT.